This is a list of T cell receptor beta chains from one sample in a study of T cells of healthy individuals. TCRdb re-analysed the 5' RACE reads in MiXCR, keeping a single row per CDR3 protein. This table holds 100,000 or so distinct CDR3 sequences, 15% to 20% found once. The origin of the receptors is a human donor in good health. Both conserved end residues are part of each CDR3.

V gene	J gene	CDR3 protein
TRBV4-2	TRBJ2-7	CASSQEPSLGASYEQYF
TRBV28	TRBJ1-3	CASSPGQGRNTIYF
TRBV7-2	TRBJ2-3	CASRKGQIITDTQYF
TRBV12-3/TRBV12-4	TRBJ2-7	CASSFSASSYEQYF
TRBV9	TRBJ2-3	CASSVASGGATDTQYF
TRBV7-2	TRBJ2-7	CASSLGFGSGRRYEQYF
TRBV20-1	TRBJ2-2	CSARDLIADTGELFF
TRBV11-2	TRBJ2-1	CASSFRAGLSYNEQFF
TRBV5-6	TRBJ2-1	CASSLRQGGYNEQFF
TRBV6-2/TRBV6-3	TRBJ1-5	CASSYSGFYSNQPQHF
TRBV20-1	TRBJ1-5	CSARDLSNQPQHF
TRBV7-9	TRBJ2-1	CASSWGLAGGDSKQFF
TRBV30	TRBJ2-2	CAWSFLGADGGELFF
TRBV4-1	TRBJ1-5	CASSPGGGRSNQPQHF
TRBV20-1	TRBJ2-7	CSARLPLSYEQYF
TRBV7-2	TRBJ2-1	CASSRGAFTNEQFF